This TCR beta chain was captured in a study of CD8+ T cells in alopecia areata. Turning to the study itself: Patients received oral tofacitinib, 5 to 10 mg twice daily, for moderate-to-severe alopecia areata.

The CDR3 spans 16 residues. Germline V gene data show CDR1 as GTSNPN and CDR2 as SVGIG (reference sequence). Unmatched junction bases numbered 6, after V lost 0 bases and J lost 6 bases. On this clone: Its antigen is not identified.

The authors extracted RNA and reverse transcribed it into cDNA as the sequencing template. Repertoires were generated with immunoSEQ multiplex PCR, while TCRdb's copy carries only in-frame clones and drops some. This sample has some 210,000 clones, with around 62% found just once. Broader study findings: Especially in alopecia totalis/universalis, lesional scalp showed greater clonality than normal scalp did.

This receptor was obtained from a human donor with alopecia areata. This specimen consisted of CD4+ T cells sorted from blood, obtained at week 0. The chain is built from TRBV30 and TRBJ2-1; the match to TRBD2 covers 12 bases. CDR3 in DNA: TGTGCCTGGAGTGTACGCCTAGCGGGAGGGCCCAATGAGCAGTTCTTC. This codes for CAWSVRLAGGPNEQFF.